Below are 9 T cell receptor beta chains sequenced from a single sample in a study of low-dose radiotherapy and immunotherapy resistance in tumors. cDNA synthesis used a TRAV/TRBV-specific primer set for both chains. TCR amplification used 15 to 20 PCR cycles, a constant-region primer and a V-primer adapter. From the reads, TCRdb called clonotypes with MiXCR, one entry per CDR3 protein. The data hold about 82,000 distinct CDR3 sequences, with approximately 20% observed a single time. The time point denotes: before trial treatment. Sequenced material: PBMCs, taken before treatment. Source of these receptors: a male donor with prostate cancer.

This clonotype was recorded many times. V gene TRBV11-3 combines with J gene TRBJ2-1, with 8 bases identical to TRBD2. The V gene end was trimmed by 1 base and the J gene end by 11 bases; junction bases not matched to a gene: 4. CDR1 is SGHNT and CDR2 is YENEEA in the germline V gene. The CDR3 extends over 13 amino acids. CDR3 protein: CASSLAGLGKQFF. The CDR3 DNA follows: TGTGCCAGCAGCTTAGCGGGACTAGGCAAGCAGTTCTTC.

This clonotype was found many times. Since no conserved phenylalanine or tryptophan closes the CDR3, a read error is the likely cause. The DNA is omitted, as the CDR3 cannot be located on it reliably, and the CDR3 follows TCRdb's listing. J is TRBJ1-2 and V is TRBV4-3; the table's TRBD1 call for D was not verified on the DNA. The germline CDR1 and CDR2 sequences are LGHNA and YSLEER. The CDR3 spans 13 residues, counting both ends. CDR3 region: CASSQELRTAVLM.

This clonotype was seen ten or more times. The CDR3 region has the DNA TGCGCCAGCAGCAAGGACACCGCTAACTATGGCTACACCTTC. Translating it yields CASSKDTANYGYTF. V usage is TRBV5-1 and J usage is TRBJ1-2; D is possibly TRBD1 (5 bases). The germline V gene encodes CDR1 SGHRS and CDR2 YFSETQ. The CDR3 sequence is 14 residues long. The V end was cut by 4 bases, the J end by 0 bases, with 10 bases between.

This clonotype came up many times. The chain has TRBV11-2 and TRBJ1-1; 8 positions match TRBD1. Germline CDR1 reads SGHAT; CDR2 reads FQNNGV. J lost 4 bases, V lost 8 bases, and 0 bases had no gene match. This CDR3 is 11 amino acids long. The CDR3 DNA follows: TGTGCCAGCCAGGGGGCCACTGAAGCTTTCTTT. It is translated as CASQGATEAFF.

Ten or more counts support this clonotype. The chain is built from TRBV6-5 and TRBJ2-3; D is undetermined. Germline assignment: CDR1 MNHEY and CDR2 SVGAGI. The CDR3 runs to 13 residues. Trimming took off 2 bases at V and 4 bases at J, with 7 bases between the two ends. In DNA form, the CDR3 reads TGTGCCAGCAGTTACGAGGATGCAGATACGCAGTATTTT. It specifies CASSYEDADTQYF.

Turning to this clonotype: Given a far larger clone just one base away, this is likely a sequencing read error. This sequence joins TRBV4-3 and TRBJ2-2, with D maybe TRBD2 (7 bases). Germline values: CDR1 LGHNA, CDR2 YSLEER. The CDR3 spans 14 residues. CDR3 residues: CASRRGGDTVELFF. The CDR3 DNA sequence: TGCGCCAGCAGACGAGGGGGGGACACCGTGGAGCTGTTTTTT.

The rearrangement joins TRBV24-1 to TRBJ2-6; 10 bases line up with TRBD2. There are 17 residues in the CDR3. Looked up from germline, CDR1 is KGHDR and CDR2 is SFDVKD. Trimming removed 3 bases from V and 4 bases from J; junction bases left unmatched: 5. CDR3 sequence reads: CATSDGLAGAGANVLTF. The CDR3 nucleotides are TGTGCCACCAGTGATGGTCTAGCGGGAGCCGGGGCCAACGTCCTGACTTTC.

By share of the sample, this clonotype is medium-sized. CDR3 in amino acids: CASSLRQAGGPQHF. CDR3 nucleotide sequence: TGTGCCAGCAGTTTACGGCAGGCGGGTGGGCCCCAGCATTTT. The chain couples TRBV12-3 or TRBV12-4 to TRBJ1-5; D unresolved. CDR3 length: 14 residues. The V gene lost 2 bases and the J gene lost 9 bases, with 14 bases spanning the gap.

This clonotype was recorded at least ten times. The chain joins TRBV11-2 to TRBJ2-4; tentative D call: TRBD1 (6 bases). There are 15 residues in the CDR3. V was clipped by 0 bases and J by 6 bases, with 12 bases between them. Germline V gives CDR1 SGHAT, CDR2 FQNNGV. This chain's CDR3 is CASSLDPTGGNIQYF. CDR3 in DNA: TGTGCCAGCAGCTTAGATCCGACAGGAGGAAACATTCAGTACTTC. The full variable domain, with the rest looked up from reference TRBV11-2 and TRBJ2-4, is EAGVAQSPRYKIIEKRQSVAFWCNPISGHATLYWYQQILGQGPKLLIQFQNNGVVDDSQLPKDRFSAERLKGVDSTLKIQPAKLEDSAVYLCASSLDPTGGNIQYFGAGTRLSVL.